A selection of T cell receptor beta chains follows, all from one sample in a study of vaccination and CD4 T cells after COVID-19. MiXCR, applied by TCRdb to the PCR reads, yields one record per CDR3 protein. The table shows about 24,000 distinct CDR3 sequences, with around 50% occurring only once. This sample comprised CD4+ T cells from blood, obtained before SARS-CoV-2 vaccination. The receptors originated from a human donor who had recovered from COVID-19. CDR3s include the opening cysteine and the closing phenylalanine or tryptophan. The D gene is left open where the match is weak. Not all rows give a size; the values are once, few, many and, for expanded clones, a class.

J | V | length | D | size | DNA | CDR3
TRBJ2-6 | TRBV20-1 | 15 | TRBD1 | . | TGCAGTGCTGGGGACAGGGGATCTGGGGCCAACGTCCTGACTTTC | CSAGDRGSGANVLTF
TRBJ2-2 | TRBV12-3/TRBV12-4 | 15 | TRBD1 | . | TGTGCCAGCCGGGGACAGGGGGCGAACACCGGGGAGCTGTTTTTT | CASRGQGANTGELFF
TRBJ2-2 | TRBV7-3 | 14 | . | . | TGTGCCAGCAGACGAGCGGAAAACACCGGGGAGCTGTTTTTT | CASRRAENTGELFF
TRBJ2-1 | TRBV25-1 | 15 | . | few | TGTGCCAGCAGTGATCCCGTGGTAGCCTACAATGAGCAGTTCTTC | CASSDPVVAYNEQFF
TRBJ2-5 | TRBV6-1 | 13 | . | few | TGTGCCAGCAAAGATTCGAGGCGAGAGACCCAGTACTTC | CASKDSRRETQYF
TRBJ1-6 | TRBV20-1 | 15 | . | few | TGCAGTGCTACCCGACAGAGCTCCTATAATTCACCCCTCCACTTT | CSATRQSSYNSPLHF
TRBJ2-3 | TRBV20-1 | 14 | TRBD2 | . | TGCAGTGCTAGTAGCGGGAGTCGCACAGATACGCAGTATTTT | CSASSGSRTDTQYF
TRBJ2-1 | TRBV19 | 13 | . | . | TGTGCCAGTAGGGGATTCAGGGGCAATGAGCAGTTCTTC | CASRGFRGNEQFF
TRBJ1-1 | TRBV5-1 | 12 | . | . | TGCGCCAGCAGCTTGGAAGGATCTGAAGCTTTCTTT | CASSLEGSEAFF
TRBJ2-5 | TRBV10-3 | 13 | . | once | TGTGCCATCAGTGCGGGTAGGGAAGAGACCCAGTACTTC | CAISAGREETQYF
TRBJ2-1 | TRBV6-2/TRBV6-3 | 16 | TRBD2 | . | TGTGCCAGCAGAGATAGCGGGAGGGGCACCTACAATGAGCAGTTCTTC | CASRDSGRGTYNEQFF
TRBJ1-2 | TRBV10-3 | 15 | . | . | TGTGCCATCAGTGAGTCGAGCGGGAATGGCTATGGCTACACCTTC | CAISESSGNGYGYTF
TRBJ2-2 | TRBV20-1 | 15 | TRBD2 | . | TGCAGTGCTCCAAGCGGGAGGGCCCGAACCGGGGAGCTGTTTTTT | CSAPSGRARTGELFF
TRBJ2-5 | TRBV7-9 | 13 | . | few | TGTGCCAGCAGCTTAGTTGTGCAAGAGACCCAGTACTTC | CASSLVVQETQYF
TRBJ2-3 | TRBV20-1 | 12 | TRBD2 | medium-sized | TGCAGCGCTAGCGGAAGCACAGATACGCAGTATTTT | CSASGSTDTQYF
TRBJ1-2 | TRBV15 | 13 | . | . | TGTGCCACCTCGAGTCCAGCCTTCTATGGCTACACCTTC | CATSSPAFYGYTF
TRBJ2-1 | TRBV7-2 | 19 | TRBD2 | . | TGTGCCAGCAGCTTAGCCCTAGCGGGAGGATGGACGTCCTACAATGAGCAGTTCTTC | CASSLALAGGWTSYNEQFF
TRBJ2-1 | TRBV20-1 | 11 | TRBD2 | . | TGCAGTGCTACACTAGCGGGTGAGCAGTTCTTC | CSATLAGEQFF
TRBJ2-1 | TRBV6-1 | 14 | TRBD2 | few | TGTGCCAGCAGTACTAGCGGGGGGAACAATGAGCAGTTCTTC | CASSTSGGNNEQFF
TRBJ2-1 | TRBV10-3 | 15 | TRBD2 | few | TGTGCCATCAGGGGTAGGCTAGCGGGAGACAATGAGCAGTTCTTC | CAIRGRLAGDNEQFF
TRBJ2-3 | TRBV5-4 | 14 | TRBD2 | . | TGTGCCAGCAGCTTAAACGGGAGGTATGATACGCAGTATTTT | CASSLNGRYDTQYF
TRBJ1-1 | TRBV7-8 | 15 | TRBD1 | . | TGTGCCAGCAGCTTACGACAGGGAAGGGATACTGAAGCTTTCTTT | CASSLRQGRDTEAFF
TRBJ2-7 | TRBV2 | 14 | TRBD1 | . | TGTGCCAGCAGTGCCGGGACAGGACTCTACGAGCAGTACTTC | CASSAGTGLYEQYF
TRBJ2-3 | TRBV28 | 14 | . | . | TGTGCCAGCAGTTCTCAGGGTGGAGAGGATACGCAGTATTTT | CASSSQGGEDTQYF
TRBJ2-1 | TRBV27 | 16 | TRBD2 | . | TGTGCCAGCAGAAGGGCTAGCGGGAGGTCCTACAATGAGCAGTTCTTC | CASRRASGRSYNEQFF
TRBJ2-1 | TRBV5-1 | 14 | . | . | TGCGCCAGCAGCTTGGGGGGTAGAAGCAATGAGCAGTTCTTC | CASSLGGRSNEQFF
TRBJ2-5 | TRBV5-1 | 14 | . | . | TGCGCCAGCAGCTTGGGGGACTGGCACGAGACCCAGTACTTC | CASSLGDWHETQYF
TRBJ1-5 | TRBV28 | 17 | TRBD1 | . | TGTGCCAGCAGTTTGTACAGGGGCGTTGGATCCAATCAGCCCCAGCATTTT | CASSLYRGVGSNQPQHF
TRBJ1-1 | TRBV19 | 13 | . | few | TGTGCCAGTAGCGAGGGGTCCACAGTTGAAGCTTTCTTT | CASSEGSTVEAFF
TRBJ1-5 | TRBV10-3 | 15 | TRBD1 | . | TGTGCCATCAGTCACGGGACAGGGGACAATCAGCCCCAGCATTTT | CAISHGTGDNQPQHF
TRBJ1-1 | TRBV6-1 | 14 | . | . | TGTGCCAGCAGTCGGATTAGCTCGAACACTGAAGCTTTCTTT | CASSRISSNTEAFF
TRBJ1-6 | TRBV25-1 | 14 | . | few | TGTGCCAGCAGTGCTGACGGGACTTATTCACCCCTCCACTTT | CASSADGTYSPLHF
TRBJ1-5 | TRBV18 | 14 | . | . | TGTGCCAGCTCACACAGGGATAGCAATCAGCCCCAGCATTTT | CASSHRDSNQPQHF
TRBJ2-2 | TRBV20-1 | 17 | TRBD2 | . | TGCAGTGCTAGGGATACAGCGGGAGGGTTTAACACCGGGGAGCTGTTTTTT | CSARDTAGGFNTGELFF
TRBJ2-3 | TRBV7-2 | 17 | TRBD2 | . | TGTGCCAGCAGACCGTCAATAGCGGGAGAGTCTACAGATACGCAGTATTTT | CASRPSIAGESTDTQYF
TRBJ2-1 | TRBV6-5 | 13 | . | few | TGTGCCAGCAGTTACCGGAGAAGCGATGAGCAGTTCTTC | CASSYRRSDEQFF
TRBJ2-5 | TRBV19 | 13 | . | . | TGTGCCAGTAGTATAGGACACCAAGAGACCCAGTACTTC | CASSIGHQETQYF
TRBJ2-3 | TRBV20-1 | 14 | TRBD2 | few | TGCAGTGTAAAAGGGCTAGCGGTCACAGATACGCAGTATTTT | CSVKGLAVTDTQYF
TRBJ2-5 | TRBV7-9 | 17 | . | . | TGTGCCAGCAGCTCCTCAAGAGGTGGGGACCGGTGGGAGACCCAGTACTTC | CASSSSRGGDRWETQYF
TRBJ2-1 | TRBV2 | 12 | . | . | TGTGCCAGCCGGGTCGAGGGTGGTGAGCAGTTCTTC | CASRVEGGEQFF
TRBJ2-2 | TRBV7-2 | 16 | . | . | TGTGCCAGCAGCCCCGGACTTACGTATAACACCGGGGAGCTGTTTTTT | CASSPGLTYNTGELFF
TRBJ2-7 | TRBV20-1 | 11 | . | . | TGCAGTGCCCGGGACAACTACGAGCAGTACTTC | CSARDNYEQYF
TRBJ1-1 | TRBV5-8 | 13 | . | . | TGTGCCAGCAGCGGCGGGGATTCGCTGGTGAGTGTCTTT | CASSGGDSLVSVF
TRBJ2-7 | TRBV20-1 | 16 | TRBD2 | few | TGCAGTGCTATACAGCCGGGGAGGGGATGGAGCGACGAGCAGTACTTC | CSAIQPGRGWSDEQYF
TRBJ2-7 | TRBV7-8 | 13 | . | . | TGTGCCAGCAGCTTACCTTCCCGCTACGAGCAGTACTTC | CASSLPSRYEQYF
TRBJ1-1 | TRBV19 | 13 | TRBD1 | . | TGTGCCAGTAGTATGACAGGGACAGTTCAAGCTTTCTTT | CASSMTGTVQAFF
TRBJ1-5 | TRBV20-1 | 14 | TRBD1 | few | TGCAGTGCTAGAGACGGGACAGGCGGACAGCCCCAGCATTTT | CSARDGTGGQPQHF
TRBJ1-2 | TRBV19 | 14 | . | . | TGTGCCAGTAGTATCCGGGGGCGTATCTATGGCTACACCTTC | CASSIRGRIYGYTF
TRBJ1-1 | TRBV19 | 12 | TRBD1 | . | TGTGCCGTGACAGGGGTTTACACTGAAGCTTTCTTT | CAVTGVYTEAFF
TRBJ2-7 | TRBV15 | 13 | . | . | TGTGCCACCAGCAGAGACATTGTACGCGGGCAGTACTTC | CATSRDIVRGQYF